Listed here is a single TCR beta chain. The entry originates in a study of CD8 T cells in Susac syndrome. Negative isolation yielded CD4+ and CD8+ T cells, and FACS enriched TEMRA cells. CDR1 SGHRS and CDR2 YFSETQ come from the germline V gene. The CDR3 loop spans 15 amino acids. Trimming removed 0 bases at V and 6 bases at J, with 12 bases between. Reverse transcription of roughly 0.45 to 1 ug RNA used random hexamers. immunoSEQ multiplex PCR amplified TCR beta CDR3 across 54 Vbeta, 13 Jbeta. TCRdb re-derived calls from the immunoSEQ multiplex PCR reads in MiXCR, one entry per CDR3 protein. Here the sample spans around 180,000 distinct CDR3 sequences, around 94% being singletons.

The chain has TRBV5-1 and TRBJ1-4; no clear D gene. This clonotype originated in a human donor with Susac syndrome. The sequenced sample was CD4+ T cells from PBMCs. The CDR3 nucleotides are TGCGCCAGCAGCTTGGATCGGTTGGGAGATGAAAAACTGTTTTTT. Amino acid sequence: CASSLDRLGDEKLFF.